This T cell receptor (beta chain) originates from a study of blood T cell repertoires in COVID-19. Study summary: Specimens from acute and convalescent COVID-19 originated in the United States, Italy and Spain.

This CDR3 contains 16 residues. As originally analysed: Amplification of reference gene primers was used by the study to estimate nucleated cell counts. The assay was immunoSEQ multiplex PCR, and TCRdb's table has in-frame clones only and misses some. V and J calls and clone size come straight from that table; D and trimming were deduced from the DNA. Among about 63,000 clones, roughly 88% were seen once, and the ten largest hold over 4%. The sample was peripheral blood. The chain employs TRBV21-1 and TRBJ2-6; the D call TRBD1 from the table was never checked on the DNA. TRBV21-1 is a documented pseudogene. This receptor was obtained from a human donor in a cohort sampled during active COVID-19. The CDR3 nucleotides read TGTGCCAGCAGCAAACCCGCCAACACTGGGGCCAACGTCCTGACTTTC. Translated, it gives CASSKPANTGANVLTF.